The 8 T cell receptor beta chains presented below share a single source sample, sequenced in a study of OX40 agonist ivuxolimab in advanced cancers. Data came from immunoSEQ multiplex PCR; TCRdb stores just in-frame clones and leaves some out. The repertoire holds 30,000 to 35,000 clones, roughly 84% seen once, with 1.5% to 2% in the top ten. The input for sequencing was CD4+ or CD8+ T cells sorted from blood, taken in a trial of the OX40 agonist ivuxolimab. Receptors were obtained from an adult with an advanced solid tumor such as melanoma, head and neck, liver or kidney cancer.

The CDR3 coding sequence is TGTGCCAGCAGTACCGGGGGGGTCTCTGGAAACACCATATATTTT. Its translation: CASSTGGVSGNTIYF. V gene TRBV6-5 combines with J gene TRBJ1-3; D is perhaps TRBD1 (5 bases). CDR3 length equals 15 residues. Germline values: CDR1 MNHEY, CDR2 SVGAGI. V gave up 5 bases and J gave up 0 bases, with 11 bases separating them.

This clone was seen once. This sequence joins TRBV19 and TRBJ2-5; TRBD1 agrees at 9 bases. In germline, CDR1 is LNHDA, CDR2 SQIVND (reference sequence). The CDR3 loop spans 15 amino acids. V lost 5 bases to trimming and J lost 5 bases; unmatched junction nucleotides: 9. CDR3 DNA: TGTGCCAGTAGTTCCGCCGGGACAGGGAGGGAGACCCAGTACTTC. Translated: CASSSAGTGRETQYF.

The genes are TRBV6-1 and TRBJ1-2; 10 bases align to TRBD1. This CDR3 region has 14 residues. V shed 7 bases, J shed 8 bases, and the junction held 10 bases outside the gene matches. Germline V gene sequence: CDR1 MNHNS, CDR2 SASEGT. The CDR3 loop reads CASTLTGTGAGYTF. CDR3 DNA sequence: TGTGCCAGCACTCTCACCGGGACAGGGGCCGGCTACACCTTC.

The chain employs TRBV7-2 and TRBJ1-3, with no clear D. Germline CDR1 and CDR2: SGHTA and FQGNSA. This CDR3 spans 14 amino acids. V lost 1 base and J lost 4, with 8 bases in between. CDR3 amino acids: CASSLGFEGNTIYF. CDR3 DNA: TGTGCCAGCAGCTTAGGATTCGAAGGAAACACCATATATTTT. Together with reference TRBV7-2 and TRBJ1-3, the CDR3 gives the full variable domain: GAGVSQSPSNKVTEKGKDVELRCDPISGHTALYWYRQSLGQGLEFLIYFQGNSAPDKSGLPSDRFSAERTGGSVSTLTIQRTQQEDSAVYLCASSLGFEGNTIYFGEGSWLTVV.

V is TRBV23-1 and J is TRBJ2-7, with D possibly being TRBD1 (6 bases). TRBV23-1 is placed among ORFs of uncertain function. Trimming stripped 0 bases from V and 2 bases from J, with 11 bases between. The CDR3 loop spans 15 amino acids. CDR3 amino acids: CASSQSRGHPYEQYF. CDR3 bases: TGCGCCAGCAGTCAATCAAGGGGACACCCCTACGAGCAGTACTTC.

This chain joins TRBV5-6 and TRBJ2-3; 7 nucleotides line up with TRBD2. The CDR3 runs 17 residues. CDR1 and CDR2 from the germline V gene are SGHDT and YYEEEE. The ends lost 0 bases at V and 3 bases at J; junction bases unmatched: 10. This chain's CDR3 is CASSLGSGGSWTDTQYF. The CDR3 DNA is TGTGCCAGCAGCTTGGGGTCCGGCGGGAGTTGGACAGATACGCAGTATTTT.

The chain is built from TRBV6-1 and TRBJ1-1; D gene unclear. The CDR3 is made up of 13 amino acids. Germline assignment: CDR1 MNHNS and CDR2 SASEGT. The ends were cut back, 5 bases at V and 7 bases at J, with 14 bases in the middle. For the CDR3, the DNA is TGTGCCAGCAGTTTAAACACGGGGAATGAAGCTTTCTTT. Its translation: CASSLNTGNEAFF.

This clone was seen more than once but under ten times. The chain uses TRBV6-1 and TRBJ1-5; weak D call: TRBD1 (5 bases). Looked up from germline, CDR1 is MNHNS and CDR2 is SASEGT. V was shortened by 3 bases and J by 7 bases, with 16 bases between the two germline ends. The CDR3 loop spans 15 amino acids. The DNA of the CDR3 is TGTGCCAGCAGTGATCCTACAGGAGGGTGGCAGCCCCAGCATTTT. As protein: CASSDPTGGWQPQHF.